Shown below are 18 T cell receptor beta chains from a single sample sequenced in a study of control samples from healthy donors and cancer patients. Generated by immunoSEQ multiplex PCR, the TCRdb table keeps only in-frame clones and is missing some. The data show about 150,000 clones, just under 95% seen once. The sequencing sample was made of blood. Source of these receptors: a middle-aged man in good health.

This clone is a singleton in its sample. The CDR3 spells CATREVNQPQHF. DNA of the CDR3: TGTGCCACCAGAGAAGTGAATCAGCCCCAGCATTTT. This rearrangement joins TRBV15 to TRBJ1-5; D gene uncertain. Trimming cost V 6 bases and J 4 bases, with 7 bases left between them. Germline-derived CDR1 and CDR2 are LNHNV and YYDKDF (reference sequence). CDR3 length: 12 amino acids.

The chain combines TRBV2 with TRBJ1-5, with TRBD1 matching over 7 bases. The CDR3 is made up of 16 amino acids. Germline V gene sequence: CDR1 SNHLY, CDR2 FYNNEI. The J segment lost 5 bases and the V segment lost 6 bases, leaving 13 bases of the junction unmatched. CDR3 nucleotide sequence: TGTGCCAGCAGCCGGGGACAGCCGGTGGGCCATCAGCCCCAGCATTTT. Translated, it gives CASSRGQPVGHQPQHF.

The chain is built from TRBV18 and TRBJ2-7; 8 nucleotides line up with TRBD1. Germline V lookup: CDR1 KGHSH, CDR2 LQKENI. There are 15 residues in the CDR3. V shed 4 bases and J 3 bases; nucleotides not matched to a gene: 8. The CDR3 protein is CASSRMGTGNYEQYF. CDR3 DNA: TGTGCCAGCTCACGCATGGGGACAGGTAACTACGAGCAGTACTTC. The full variable domain, rest sourced from reference TRBV18 and TRBJ2-7, is NAGVMQNPRHLVRRRGQEARLRCSPMKGHSHVYWYRQLPEEGLKFMVYLQKENIIDESGMPKERFSAEFPKEGPSILRIQQVVRGDSAAYFCASSRMGTGNYEQYFGPGTRLTVT.

By share of the sample, this clone is medium-sized. The rearrangement uses TRBV27 and TRBJ2-7, with D possibly being TRBD1 or TRBD2 (6 bases each). Germline lookup yields CDR1 MNHEY and CDR2 SMNVEV (reference sequence). The CDR3 has 15 amino acids. Trimming left V 3 bases short and J 7 bases short, with 19 bases between. CDR3 sequence: CASSLRGVLNEEQYF. The CDR3 coding sequence is TGTGCCAGCAGTTTGAGGGGGGTCCTGAATGAAGAGCAGTACTTC.

The chain recombines TRBV4-3 with TRBJ2-7; 10 bases map to TRBD2. Germline V gene lookup returns CDR1 LGHNA and CDR2 YSLEER. Trimming took 2 bases from V and 0 from J; bases not matched to a gene: 4. There are 16 residues in the CDR3. The CDR3, as DNA: TGCGCCAGCAGCCAACAAGTAGCGGGGGGCTCCTACGAGCAGTACTTC. It is translated as CASSQQVAGGSYEQYF.

CDR3 sequence reads: CASSPDRETEAFF. In DNA form, the CDR3 reads TGTGCCAGCAGCCCGGACAGGGAAACTGAAGCTTTCTTT. The chain carries TRBV28 and TRBJ1-1, with TRBD1 matching 8 bases. The V and J ends lost 6 bases and 5 bases, in that order; junction bases with no gene match: 5. This CDR3 spans 13 amino acids. Looked up from germline, CDR1 is MDHEN and CDR2 is SYDVKM.

The rearrangement uses TRBV30 and TRBJ1-4; TRBD1 matches 7 bases. Per the germline V gene, CDR1 is GTSNPN and CDR2 is SVGIG (reference sequence). The CDR3 sequence is 15 residues long. V was pared by 1 base and J by 3 bases, with 5 bases of the junction left unmatched. The CDR3 reads CAWSDWTGSNEKLFF. DNA for the CDR3: TGTGCCTGGAGTGATTGGACAGGCTCTAATGAAAAACTGTTTTTT.

In its sample, this clone was seen once. The chain uses TRBV25-1 and TRBJ1-3, with D perhaps matching TRBD1 (5 bases). Trimming stripped 2 bases from V and 3 bases from J, with 11 bases between. Germline loops: CDR1 MGHDK, CDR2 SYGVNS. The CDR3 spans 15 residues. The CDR3 spells CASSERLGVGNTIYF. The CDR3 DNA follows: TGTGCCAGCAGTGAACGACTGGGGGTTGGAAACACCATATATTTT.

Only one count was recorded for this clone. The chain has TRBV27 and TRBJ2-1; D is undetermined. There are 12 residues in the CDR3. CDR1 MNHEY and CDR2 SMNVEV come from the germline V gene (reference sequence). With 3 bases removed from V and 6 bases from J, the gap between germline ends came to 6 bases. CDR3 amino acids: CASSFQANEQFF. Written as DNA, the CDR3 is TGTGCCAGCAGTTTTCAGGCCAATGAGCAGTTCTTC.

V gene TRBV27 combines with J gene TRBJ2-3; 10 nucleotides align to TRBD1. CDR1 and CDR2 (germline): MNHEY, SMNVEV (reference sequence). Losses at the gene ends were 5 bases for V and 6 bases for J; bases not matched to a gene: 5. This CDR3 spans 14 amino acids. The CDR3 reads CASSPGQGVDTQYF. DNA for the CDR3: TGTGCCAGCAGTCCTGGACAGGGGGTGGATACGCAGTATTTT.

The rearrangement uses TRBV5-1 and TRBJ2-3; TRBD2 matches at 16 bases. This CDR3 comprises 17 residues. J was trimmed by 10 bases and V by 3 bases; bases with no gene match: 11. CDR1 is SGHRS and CDR2 is YFSETQ in the germline V gene. In DNA, the CDR3 is TGCGCCAGCAGCTCGCCGGGACTAGCGGGGGGGCCGGTCGCGCAGTATTTT. This translates into CASSSPGLAGGPVAQYF. The whole variable domain, filled in from reference TRBV5-1 and TRBJ2-3, reads KAGVTQTPRYLIKTRGQQVTLSCSPISGHRSVSWYQQTPGQGLQFLFEYFSETQRNKGNFPGRFSGRQFSNSRSEMNVSTLELGDSALYLCASSSPGLAGGPVAQYFGPGTRLTVL.

This sequence joins TRBV19 and TRBJ1-5; no clear D gene. This CDR3 has 14 residues. CDR1 and CDR2 from the germline V gene are LNHDA and SQIVND (reference sequence). With 5 bases removed from V and 2 bases from J, the gap between germline ends came to 10 bases. CDR3 region: CASSRGYGNQPQHF. CDR3 DNA sequence: TGTGCCAGTAGTCGAGGGTACGGCAATCAGCCCCAGCATTTT.

This clone was seen a handful of times. The gene calls are TRBV28 and TRBJ2-7; TRBD1 agrees at 8 bases. V gave up 6 bases and J gave up 2 bases; unmatched junction bases: 9. This CDR3 region has 15 residues. Germline lookup yields CDR1 MDHEN and CDR2 SYDVKM. CDR3 in DNA: TGTGCCAGCAGCCCCACGGACAGGGAAACCTACGAGCAGTACTTC. It yields the protein CASSPTDRETYEQYF.

CDR3 DNA: TGTTTGGGCGGGATGTTTGAAGCTTTCTTT. Translation gives CLGGMFEAFF. The chain is built from TRBV12-3 or TRBV12-4 and TRBJ1-1; D not certain. The CDR3 runs 10 residues.

The chain is built from TRBV28 and TRBJ2-7; 11 bases are a match to TRBD2. In germline, CDR1 is MDHEN, CDR2 SYDVKM. With V trimmed by 7 bases and J by 0 bases, 5 bases remained unmatched. CDR3 length: 15 residues. DNA for the CDR3: TGTGCCAGCATCTCTGGGACTAGCGGCTCCTACGAGCAGTACTTC. Translated: CASISGTSGSYEQYF.

The chain recombines TRBV7-6 with TRBJ2-5; D ambiguous. The CDR3 runs 12 residues. Trimming removed 4 bases at V and 3 bases at J, with 6 bases between. Germline V gives CDR1 SGHVS, CDR2 FNYEAQ. CDR3 sequence reads: CASSSEEETQYF. The CDR3 coding sequence is TGTGCCAGCAGCTCGGAAGAAGAGACCCAGTACTTC.

The chain is built from TRBV6-5 and TRBJ1-6; 8 nucleotides align to TRBD1. Per the germline V gene, CDR1 is MNHEY and CDR2 is SVGAGI. The CDR3 totals 15 residues. V lost 6 bases and J lost 7; bases outside the gene matches: 8. The CDR3, as DNA: TGTGCCAGCAGAAACCTCGGGACAGGCAATTCACCCCTCCACTTT. Encoded protein: CASRNLGTGNSPLHF.

V gene TRBV2 combines with J gene TRBJ1-6; possible D gene TRBD1, 6 bases. The germline CDR1 and CDR2 sequences are SNHLY and FYNNEI. The CDR3 totals 14 residues. The V end lost 7 bases, the J end lost 10 bases, and 17 bases lay between the germline ends. This CDR3 reads CASNGGRRGSPLHF. The CDR3 nucleotides read TGTGCCAGCAATGGGGGGCGAAGAGGATCACCCCTCCACTTT.